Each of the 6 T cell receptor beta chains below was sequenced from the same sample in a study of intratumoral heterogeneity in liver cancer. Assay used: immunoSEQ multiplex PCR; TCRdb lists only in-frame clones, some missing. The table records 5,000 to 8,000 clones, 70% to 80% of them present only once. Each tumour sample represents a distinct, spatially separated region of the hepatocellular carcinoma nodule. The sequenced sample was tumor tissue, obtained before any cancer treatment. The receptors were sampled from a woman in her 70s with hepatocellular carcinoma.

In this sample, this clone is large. This CDR3 is CASSFWREKDTQYF. CDR3 DNA: TGTGCCAGCAGTTTCTGGCGGGAAAAAGATACGCAGTATTTT. The chain recombines TRBV28 with TRBJ2-3, with D maybe TRBD2 (6 bases). The V gene lost 3 bases and the J gene lost 5 bases, with 12 bases spanning the gap. CDR1 and CDR2 from the germline V gene are MDHEN and SYDVKM. This CDR3 contains 14 residues.

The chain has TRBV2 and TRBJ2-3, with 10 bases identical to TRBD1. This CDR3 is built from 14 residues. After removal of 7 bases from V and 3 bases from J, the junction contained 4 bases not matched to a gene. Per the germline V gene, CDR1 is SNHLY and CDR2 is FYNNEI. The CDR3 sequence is CASNRDRGTDTQYF. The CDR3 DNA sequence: TGTGCCAGCAATAGGGACAGGGGTACAGATACGCAGTATTTT.

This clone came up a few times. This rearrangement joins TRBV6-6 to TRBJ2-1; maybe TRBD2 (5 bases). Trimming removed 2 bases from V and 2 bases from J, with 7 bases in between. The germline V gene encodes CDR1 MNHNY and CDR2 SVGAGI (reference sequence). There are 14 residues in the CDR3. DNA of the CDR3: TGTGCCAGCAGTTACAACGGGGCCTACAATGAGCAGTTCTTC. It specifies CASSYNGAYNEQFF.

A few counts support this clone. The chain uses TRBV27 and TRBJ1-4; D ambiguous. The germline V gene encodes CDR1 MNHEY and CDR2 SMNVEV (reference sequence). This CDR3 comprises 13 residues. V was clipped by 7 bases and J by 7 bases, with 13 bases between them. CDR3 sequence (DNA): TGTGCCAGCACCCCAAGACCTACTGAAAAACTGTTTTTT. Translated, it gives CASTPRPTEKLFF.

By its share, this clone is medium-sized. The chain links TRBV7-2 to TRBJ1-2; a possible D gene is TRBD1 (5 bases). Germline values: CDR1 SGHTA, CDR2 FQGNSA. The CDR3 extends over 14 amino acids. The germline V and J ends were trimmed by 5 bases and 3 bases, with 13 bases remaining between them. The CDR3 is CASSHPTAHYGYTF. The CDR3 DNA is TGTGCCAGCAGCCATCCGACAGCCCACTATGGCTACACCTTC.

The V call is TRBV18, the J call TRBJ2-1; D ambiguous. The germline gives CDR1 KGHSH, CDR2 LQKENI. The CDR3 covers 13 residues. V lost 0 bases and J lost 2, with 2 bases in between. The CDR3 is CASSPPTYNEQFF. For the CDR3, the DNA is TGTGCCAGCTCACCACCTACCTACAATGAGCAGTTCTTC. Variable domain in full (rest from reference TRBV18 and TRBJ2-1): NAGVMQNPRHLVRRRGQEARLRCSPMKGHSHVYWYRQLPEEGLKFMVYLQKENIIDESGMPKERFSAEFPKEGPSILRIQQVVRGDSAAYFCASSPPTYNEQFFGPGTRLTVL.